This T cell receptor beta chain was found in a study of OX40 agonist ivuxolimab in advanced cancers. With respect to the entire study: Ivuxolimab was an agonistic, fully human IgG2 monoclonal antibody directed against OX40 (CD134), a costimulatory receptor. Intravenous ivuxolimab was administered to patients every 2 weeks at six dose levels: 0.01, 0.1, 0.3, 1.5, 3 and 10 mg/kg. Of the approximately 50 dose-escalation patients, hepatocellular carcinoma was present in about 20, melanoma in roughly 15, renal cell carcinoma in 9 and head and neck cancer in 9. In the dose-escalation cohort, approximately 80% of patients were male, and the mean age was around 65 years with a range of roughly 23 to 79. Prior anti-PD-1, anti-PD-L1 or anti-CTLA-4 therapy was permitted, and checkpoint inhibitors had been received by about 36% of dose-escalation patients. Three dose-escalation patients achieved partial responses, one with hepatocellular carcinoma and two with cutaneous melanoma. Peripheral TCRbeta sequencing was intended to test whether TCR sequence diversity was altered and clonal T-cell expansion was caused by ivuxolimab. The monotherapy dose-escalation portion (N of about 47 patients) of the phase I ivuxolimab trial is reported in the paper. Broader findings and caveats from the paper: At doses of 0.1 to 3.0 mg/kg, clonal expansion of both CD4+ and CD8+ T cells in blood was seen between baseline and week 6. Low levels of normalized T-cell clonal expansion were also shown by some nonresponding patients. Antigen specificity was not determined for the clonally expanded peripheral T cells. In partial responders in the 0.1-3.0 mg/kg groups, normalized peripheral clonal expansion was found to be among the lowest, especially among CD8+ T cells. After ivuxolimab, expanded clones were on average more numerous among CD8+ T cells than among CD4+ T cells.

The trial excluded patients who had a history of autoimmune disease or who were on systemic immunosuppression. Peripheral blood for TCR sequencing was drawn from every dose cohort at baseline, at cycle 4 day 1 and at cycle 7 day 1. The samples were taken from a phase I, first-in-human, multicenter, open-label dose-escalation trial of ivuxolimab. The trial enrolled adults with locally advanced or metastatic head and neck squamous cell, hepatocellular, melanoma or renal cell carcinoma. CD4+ and CD8+ T cells were sorted separately from peripheral blood before TCR sequencing. With regard to this clone: The specificity of this receptor is unknown. It has no much larger one-base neighbor in the sample; base qualities were not kept.

CDR1 and CDR2 are read off the germline V gene as MGHDK and SYGVNS. The junction carries 16 bases between V and J, which are trimmed by 4 bases and 3 bases respectively. The CDR3 measures 16 amino acids from cysteine to phenylalanine. Only the CDR3 DNA is retained, 48 bases long and in frame from the first base. For sequencing of the TCRbeta CDR3 region, genomic DNA was extracted from the sorted cells. TCRbeta CDR3 regions were sequenced using the immunoSEQ Assay. Sourced from immuneACCESS, this table was stored by TCRdb with only in-frame sequences that have V and J called. A share of the clones is absent; for the studies checked, an unresolved V gene accounts for under half, and the remainder has no known explanation. The sample table holds over 50,000 clones, of which roughly 90% were seen once. Over 20% of the sample lies in the top ten.

Sequences were derived from CD4+ or CD8+ T cells sorted from blood, sampled in a trial of the OX40 agonist ivuxolimab. Rearrangement joined TRBV25-1 to TRBJ1-5; a confident D gene designation cannot be given. This receptor was identified in an adult with an advanced solid tumor such as melanoma, head and neck, liver or kidney cancer. CDR3 region: CASSGGTGILNQPQHF. The DNA sequence follows: TGTGCCAGCAGTGGCGGTACGGGGATCCTCAATCAGCCCCAGCATTTT. Joined to the reference TRBV25-1 and TRBJ1-5 proteins, this CDR3 gives the full variable domain: EADIYQTPRYLVIGTGKKITLECSQTMGHDKMYWYQQDPGMELHLIHYSYGVNSTEKGDLSSESTVSRIRTEHFPLTLESARPSHTSQYLCASSGGTGILNQPQHFGDGTRLSIL.